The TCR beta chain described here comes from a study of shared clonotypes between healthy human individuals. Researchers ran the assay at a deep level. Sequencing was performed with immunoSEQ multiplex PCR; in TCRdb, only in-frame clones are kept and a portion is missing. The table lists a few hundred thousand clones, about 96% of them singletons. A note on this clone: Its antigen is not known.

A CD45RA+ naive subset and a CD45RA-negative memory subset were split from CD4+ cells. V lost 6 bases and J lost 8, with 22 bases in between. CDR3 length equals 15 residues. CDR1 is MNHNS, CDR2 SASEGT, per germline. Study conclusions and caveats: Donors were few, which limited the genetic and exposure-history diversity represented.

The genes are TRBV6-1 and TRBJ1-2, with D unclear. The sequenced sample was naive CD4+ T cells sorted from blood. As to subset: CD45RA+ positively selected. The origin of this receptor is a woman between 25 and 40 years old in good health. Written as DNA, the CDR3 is TGTGCCAGCAGGGCCCAGTGGACGCCTAAAGGGGGCTACACCTTC. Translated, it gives CASRAQWTPKGGYTF.